Listed below are T cell receptor beta chains from one sample, sequenced in a study of beta chain features in type 1 diabetes. Assay used: immunoSEQ multiplex PCR; TCRdb lists only in-frame clones, some missing. This sample has just over 150,000 clones, with around 10% found just once. The sequenced material came from central memory CD4+ T cells from blood. These receptors were taken from a man younger than 35 in good health. CDR3s include the opening cysteine and the closing phenylalanine or tryptophan. The D gene is left open where the match is weak. The listing skips clone size in some rows; elsewhere it reads once, few, many or a size class.

abundance: few; len: 15; v_gene: TRBV7-2; j_gene: TRBJ1-4; d_gene: .; CDR3nt: TGTGCCAGCAGCTTAGCTGGTCAGAGTAATGAAAAACTGTTTTTT; CDR3aa: CASSLAGQSNEKLFF
abundance: few; len: 14; v_gene: TRBV5-1; j_gene: TRBJ2-5; d_gene: .; CDR3nt: TGCGCCAGCAGCTCCCGGGACACCCAAGAGACCCAGTACTTC; CDR3aa: CASSSRDTQETQYF
abundance: few; len: 16; v_gene: TRBV6-5; j_gene: TRBJ2-3; d_gene: TRBD1; CDR3nt: TGTGCCAGCAGTTACTCTAGGGACAGTAGCACAGATACGCAGTATTTT; CDR3aa: CASSYSRDSSTDTQYF
abundance: few; len: 16; v_gene: TRBV6-6; j_gene: TRBJ2-2; d_gene: .; CDR3nt: TGTGCCAGCATTAGGCTAGGGAGTCGAAAGACCGGGGAGCTGTTTTTT; CDR3aa: CASIRLGSRKTGELFF
abundance: many; len: 9; v_gene: TRBV4-1; j_gene: TRBJ2-7; d_gene: .; CDR3nt: TGCGCCAGCGGGCTAGAGCAGTACTTC; CDR3aa: CASGLEQYF
abundance: .; len: 13; v_gene: TRBV7-2; j_gene: TRBJ2-5; d_gene: .; CDR3nt: TGTGCCAGCAGCCCCGGACAGAAAGAGACCCAGTACTTC; CDR3aa: CASSPGQKETQYF
abundance: few; len: 15; v_gene: TRBV9; j_gene: TRBJ1-3; d_gene: .; CDR3nt: TGTGCCAGCAGCCCGCCAGGTCGGGGGGGAAACACCATATATTTT; CDR3aa: CASSPPGRGGNTIYF
abundance: .; len: 13; v_gene: TRBV7-6; j_gene: TRBJ2-7; d_gene: .; CDR3nt: TGTGCCAGCAGTAAGGAGGGGGCGCGAGAGCAGTACTTC; CDR3aa: CASSKEGAREQYF
abundance: .; len: 17; v_gene: TRBV2; j_gene: TRBJ2-1; d_gene: .; CDR3nt: TGTGCCAGCAGTGGCCGGCGAAGGGGGGGCCTCTACAATGAGCAGTTCTTC; CDR3aa: CASSGRRRGGLYNEQFF
abundance: .; len: 15; v_gene: TRBV9; j_gene: TRBJ2-3; d_gene: .; CDR3nt: TGTGCCAGCAGCGTAGATCAAGGCCCAACAGATACGCAGTATTTT; CDR3aa: CASSVDQGPTDTQYF
abundance: few; len: 14; v_gene: TRBV7-6; j_gene: TRBJ1-1; d_gene: .; CDR3nt: TGTGCCAGCAGCTCCTCCACAGGGAACACTGAAGCTTTCTTT; CDR3aa: CASSSSTGNTEAFF
abundance: few; len: 15; v_gene: TRBV2; j_gene: TRBJ2-4; d_gene: TRBD1; CDR3nt: TGTGCCAGCAGGAGGACAGGGGGGGCCAAAAACATTCAGTACTTC; CDR3aa: CASRRTGGAKNIQYF
abundance: .; len: 15; v_gene: TRBV19; j_gene: TRBJ2-5; d_gene: .; CDR3nt: TGTGCCAGTAGTATCTGGGGGCCGGGGAGAGAGACCCAGTACTTC; CDR3aa: CASSIWGPGRETQYF
abundance: .; len: 13; v_gene: TRBV6-5; j_gene: TRBJ1-1; d_gene: .; CDR3nt: TGTGCCAGCAGTTACCGAGGAAACCCCGACGCTTTCTTT; CDR3aa: CASSYRGNPDAFF
abundance: few; len: 15; v_gene: TRBV29-1; j_gene: TRBJ1-5; d_gene: TRBD1; CDR3nt: TGCAGCGCGTCAGGGGGGGATGGGAGCAATCAGCCCCAGCATTTT; CDR3aa: CSASGGDGSNQPQHF
abundance: few; len: 17; v_gene: TRBV27; j_gene: TRBJ2-7; d_gene: .; CDR3nt: TGTGCCAGCAGTTTACCGCAGGAGGAGGGGGCCTCCTACGAGCAGTACTTC; CDR3aa: CASSLPQEEGASYEQYF
abundance: .; len: 11; v_gene: TRBV5-1; j_gene: TRBJ2-7; d_gene: .; CDR3nt: TGCGCCAGCAGCGGTAGGGACGAGCAGTACTTC; CDR3aa: CASSGRDEQYF
abundance: .; len: 16; v_gene: TRBV7-2; j_gene: TRBJ2-1; d_gene: .; CDR3nt: TGTGCCAGCAGCTTAATGTCAGACAGGAGGGGAAATGAGCAGTTCTTC; CDR3aa: CASSLMSDRRGNEQFF
abundance: .; len: 14; v_gene: TRBV10-3; j_gene: TRBJ2-7; d_gene: TRBD1; CDR3nt: TGTGCCATCAAGGGGGGACAGGGATCCTACGAGCAGTACTTC; CDR3aa: CAIKGGQGSYEQYF
abundance: .; len: 15; v_gene: TRBV5-1; j_gene: TRBJ2-2; d_gene: .; CDR3nt: TGCGCCAGCAGCTTGCAAGGGAATGGTAACGGGGAGCTGTTTTTT; CDR3aa: CASSLQGNGNGELFF
abundance: few; len: 17; v_gene: TRBV4-2; j_gene: TRBJ1-6; d_gene: .; CDR3nt: TGTGCCAGCAGCCAAGATCGGCCGAGCTCCTATAATTCACCCCTCCACTTT; CDR3aa: CASSQDRPSSYNSPLHF
abundance: few; len: 17; v_gene: TRBV18; j_gene: TRBJ2-7; d_gene: TRBD1; CDR3nt: TGTGCCAGCTCACCACCGAGAGGCACAGGGGGCGCAGGCGAGCAGTACTTC; CDR3aa: CASSPPRGTGGAGEQYF
abundance: many; len: 14; v_gene: TRBV7-6; j_gene: TRBJ2-6; d_gene: .; CDR3nt: TGTGCCAGCAGCTCTCGCTCTGGGGCCAACGTCCTGACTTTC; CDR3aa: CASSSRSGANVLTF
abundance: few; len: 8; v_gene: TRBV23-1; j_gene: TRBJ2-3; d_gene: .; CDR3nt: TGCGCCAGCAGTGGGAGGTATTTT; CDR3aa: CASSGRYF
abundance: .; len: 15; v_gene: TRBV2; j_gene: TRBJ2-7; d_gene: .; CDR3nt: TGTGCCAGCAGTGACTGGGGGGCAGGCTCCTACGAGCAGTACTTC; CDR3aa: CASSDWGAGSYEQYF
abundance: few; len: 14; v_gene: TRBV28; j_gene: TRBJ2-4; d_gene: TRBD2; CDR3nt: TGTGGTAGCGGGAGTGGCGGGACCAAAAACATTCAGTACTTC; CDR3aa: CGSGSGGTKNIQYF
abundance: .; len: 15; v_gene: TRBV5-5; j_gene: TRBJ1-4; d_gene: .; CDR3nt: TGTGCCAGCAGCCAAGACAGGACCTCTAATGAAAAACTGTTTTTT; CDR3aa: CASSQDRTSNEKLFF
abundance: .; len: 15; v_gene: TRBV4-2; j_gene: TRBJ2-7; d_gene: .; CDR3nt: TGTGCCAGCAGCCAAGATAAGGCTAGCTCCTACGAGCAGTACTTC; CDR3aa: CASSQDKASSYEQYF
abundance: .; len: 17; v_gene: TRBV9; j_gene: TRBJ1-3; d_gene: .; CDR3nt: TGTGCCAGCAGCGTAGAGGTGGCAGCACACTCTGGAAACACCATATATTTT; CDR3aa: CASSVEVAAHSGNTIYF
abundance: .; len: 14; v_gene: TRBV6-5; j_gene: TRBJ2-5; d_gene: .; CDR3nt: TGTGCCAGCAGCTTGGGACGGAAACAAGAGACCCAGTACTTC; CDR3aa: CASSLGRKQETQYF
abundance: few; len: 16; v_gene: TRBV18; j_gene: TRBJ2-1; d_gene: .; CDR3nt: TGTGCCAGCTCCCTAAGAACGGGGAGCTCCTACAATGAGCAGTTCTTC; CDR3aa: CASSLRTGSSYNEQFF
abundance: many; len: 15; v_gene: TRBV4-3; j_gene: TRBJ1-1; d_gene: TRBD1; CDR3nt: TGCGCCAGCAGCCTAGAACAGGGGGCTAACACTGAAGCTTTCTTT; CDR3aa: CASSLEQGANTEAFF
abundance: .; len: 14; v_gene: TRBV2; j_gene: TRBJ2-1; d_gene: .; CDR3nt: TGTGCCAGCAGTGCGTTGCCATATGGGGATGAGCAGTTCTTC; CDR3aa: CASSALPYGDEQFF
abundance: many; len: 14; v_gene: TRBV4-2; j_gene: TRBJ2-5; d_gene: TRBD2; CDR3nt: TGTGCCTCAGGGGAGGCCAGCGGGGGGAAGACCCAGTACTTC; CDR3aa: CASGEASGGKTQYF
abundance: .; len: 14; v_gene: TRBV10-3; j_gene: TRBJ2-7; d_gene: .; CDR3nt: TGTGCCATCAGTGAGCAAGTCAGTACCTACGAGCAGTACTTC; CDR3aa: CAISEQVSTYEQYF
abundance: .; len: 14; v_gene: TRBV28; j_gene: TRBJ1-2; d_gene: .; CDR3nt: .; CDR3aa: CASSSSGTRFGYTF
abundance: few; len: 13; v_gene: TRBV29-1; j_gene: TRBJ2-7; d_gene: TRBD2; CDR3nt: TGCAGCGTTGATGCGGGAGGGAACTACGAGCAGTACTTC; CDR3aa: CSVDAGGNYEQYF
abundance: .; len: 16; v_gene: TRBV11-2; j_gene: TRBJ2-5; d_gene: TRBD2; CDR3nt: TGTGCCAGCAGCTTGGGCTCCGGGACTAGTCAAGAGACCCAGTACTTC; CDR3aa: CASSLGSGTSQETQYF
abundance: .; len: 14; v_gene: TRBV5-4; j_gene: TRBJ2-5; d_gene: .; CDR3nt: TGTGCCAGCAGCTTGAACGAGGGTGGAGAGACCCAGTACTTC; CDR3aa: CASSLNEGGETQYF
abundance: few; len: 12; v_gene: TRBV21-1; j_gene: TRBJ2-7; d_gene: .; CDR3nt: TGTGCCAGCAAACCTCGCGGGAGCGTGCAGTACTTC; CDR3aa: CASKPRGSVQYF
abundance: .; len: 13; v_gene: TRBV5-1; j_gene: TRBJ1-2; d_gene: .; CDR3nt: TGCGCCAGCAGCTTGGCCTCGAAGGGAGGCTACACCTTC; CDR3aa: CASSLASKGGYTF
abundance: .; len: 15; v_gene: TRBV7-2; j_gene: TRBJ1-4; d_gene: .; CDR3nt: TGTGCCAGCAGCTTATCTGCAGGACAGTATGAAAAACTGTTTTTT; CDR3aa: CASSLSAGQYEKLFF
abundance: few; len: 14; v_gene: TRBV29-1; j_gene: TRBJ2-3; d_gene: TRBD1; CDR3nt: TGCAGCGTTGAGACAGGGGACTTGCCAGATACGCAGTATTTT; CDR3aa: CSVETGDLPDTQYF
abundance: .; len: 15; v_gene: TRBV7-2; j_gene: TRBJ2-3; d_gene: .; CDR3nt: TGTGCCAGCAGCTTAGTTAGACACCGCACAGATACGCAGTATTTT; CDR3aa: CASSLVRHRTDTQYF
abundance: .; len: 13; v_gene: TRBV7-2; j_gene: TRBJ1-5; d_gene: .; CDR3nt: TGTGCCAGCAGCTCTAGTAGCAATCAGCCCCAGCATTTT; CDR3aa: CASSSSSNQPQHF
abundance: .; len: 14; v_gene: TRBV11-1; j_gene: TRBJ1-3; d_gene: .; CDR3nt: TGTGCCAGCAGCCTTGGACGTTCTGGAAACACCATATATTTT; CDR3aa: CASSLGRSGNTIYF
abundance: .; len: 14; v_gene: TRBV9; j_gene: TRBJ2-3; d_gene: .; CDR3nt: TGTGCCAGCAGCGTAGGGGGAGCCCCAGATACGCAGTATTTT; CDR3aa: CASSVGGAPDTQYF
abundance: .; len: 16; v_gene: TRBV4-2; j_gene: TRBJ2-2; d_gene: TRBD2; CDR3nt: TGTGCCAGCAGCCAAGTAGCGGGAGCGGGGACCGGGGAGCTGTTTTTT; CDR3aa: CASSQVAGAGTGELFF
abundance: .; len: 14; v_gene: TRBV5-4; j_gene: TRBJ2-1; d_gene: .; CDR3nt: TGTGCCAGCAGCTTGCCGGGGGCGCCGAATGAGCAGTTCTTC; CDR3aa: CASSLPGAPNEQFF
abundance: .; len: 14; v_gene: TRBV7-2; j_gene: TRBJ2-3; d_gene: .; CDR3nt: TGTGCCAGCAGCCCCATGTCGAACACAGATACGCAGTATTTT; CDR3aa: CASSPMSNTDTQYF
abundance: .; len: 13; v_gene: TRBV9; j_gene: TRBJ2-1; d_gene: .; CDR3nt: TGTGCCAGCAGCGTAGATTCGTTAAATGAGCAGTTCTTC; CDR3aa: CASSVDSLNEQFF
abundance: .; len: 16; v_gene: TRBV4-3; j_gene: TRBJ2-7; d_gene: TRBD2; CDR3nt: TGCGCCAGCAGCCGCGGGGATCCGGGAGGGCCCTACGAGCAGTACTTC; CDR3aa: CASSRGDPGGPYEQYF
abundance: .; len: 15; v_gene: TRBV5-1; j_gene: TRBJ2-7; d_gene: TRBD1; CDR3nt: TGCGCCAGCAGCGTGGAGGCAGGGGGCCGCTACGAGCAGTACTTC; CDR3aa: CASSVEAGGRYEQYF
abundance: .; len: 15; v_gene: TRBV6-5; j_gene: TRBJ2-3; d_gene: .; CDR3nt: TGTGCCAGCAGCCCCGCTAGGCGCCACACAGATACGCAGTATTTT; CDR3aa: CASSPARRHTDTQYF
abundance: few; len: 11; v_gene: TRBV28; j_gene: TRBJ2-7; d_gene: .; CDR3nt: TGTGCCAGCAGTTTTGGCTACGAGCAGTACTTC; CDR3aa: CASSFGYEQYF